One and the same sample provided the 5 T cell receptor beta chains below, sequenced in a study of shared clonotypes between healthy human individuals. The method was immunoSEQ multiplex PCR; TCRdb's version includes in-frame clones alone and lacks a portion of them. The top ten hold about 0.45% of the sample, which has 1.5 million to 1.9 million clones, roughly 98% seen once. The sample was naive CD4+ T cells sorted from blood. Subset indicated: CD45RA+ positively selected. Every receptor here comes from a man aged 25-45 years in good health.

The V and J genes are TRBV5-4 and TRBJ2-3; TRBD2 agrees at 9 bases. The V gene's germline CDR1 is SGHNT and CDR2 YYREEE (reference sequence). With 4 bases clipped from V and 4 bases from J, the junction kept 10 bases outside the gene matches. CDR3 length: 16 residues. CDR3 sequence: CASSLNGGRAADTQYF. The CDR3 DNA reads as TGTGCCAGCAGCCTTAATGGCGGGAGGGCAGCAGATACGCAGTATTTT.

V and J are TRBV28 and TRBJ2-3; TRBD2 is a possible D gene (6 bases). Germline CDR1 MDHEN, CDR2 SYDVKM. V shed 3 bases and J shed 1 base, with 11 bases lying between them. This CDR3 has 15 amino acids. The CDR3 DNA reads TGTGCCAGCAGTTTTCCAGGCGGGGGCACAGATACGCAGTATTTT. It translates to CASSFPGGGTDTQYF.

The chain employs TRBV4-3 and TRBJ1-1; TRBD1 is a possible D gene (6 bases). Germline V CDR1 and CDR2: LGHNA, YSLEER. V was pared by 4 bases and J by 6 bases, with 18 bases between. This CDR3 has 15 amino acids. In DNA, the CDR3 is TGCGCCAGCAGCCGACACAGGGCCGGCAGGGCTGAAGCTTTCTTT. Protein: CASSRHRAGRAEAFF.

The sample holds one count of this clone. The V gene is TRBV20-1, the J gene TRBJ2-4; D is uncertain. This CDR3 spans 11 amino acids. Germline assignment: CDR1 DFQATT and CDR2 SNEGSKA (reference sequence). The CDR3 here is CSHLDLNIQYF. The CDR3 DNA reads as TGCAGCCATCTTGATCTAAACATTCAGTACTTC.

V and J are TRBV7-2 and TRBJ2-7; 14 nucleotides agree with TRBD2. The CDR3 consists of 16 residues. CDR1 SGHTA and CDR2 FQGNSA come from the germline V gene. The ends lost 5 bases at V and 3 bases at J; junction bases unmatched: 6. The DNA for the CDR3 is TGTGCCAGCAGCAAGGGACTAGCGGGAGCCAACTACGAGCAGTACTTC. This codes for CASSKGLAGANYEQYF. The full variable domain, its missing parts supplied by reference TRBV7-2 and TRBJ2-7, is GAGVSQSPSNKVTEKGKDVELRCDPISGHTALYWYRQSLGQGLEFLIYFQGNSAPDKSGLPSDRFSAERTGGSVSTLTIQRTQQEDSAVYLCASSKGLAGANYEQYFGPGTRLTVT.